This TCR beta chain was identified in a study of OX40 agonist ivuxolimab in advanced cancers. Produced via immunoSEQ multiplex PCR; TCRdb's table is partial and in-frame only. The sample yields about 64,000 clones, approximately 92% seen once. CDR1 is SGDLS, CDR2 YYNGEE, per germline. The CDR3 runs to 12 residues. Trimming shortened V by 4 bases and J by 4 bases, and 6 bases separated the two germline ends. Sequencing used CD4+ or CD8+ T cells sorted from blood, obtained in a trial of the OX40 agonist ivuxolimab. The V call is TRBV9, the J call TRBJ1-3; D is ambiguous. This sequence was found in an adult with an advanced solid tumor such as melanoma, head and neck, liver or kidney cancer. CDR3 loop: CASSRVGNTIYF. For the CDR3, the DNA is TGTGCCAGCAGCCGGGTCGGAAACACCATATATTTT.